This TCR beta chain appears in the sequencing data of a study of CD8 T cells in Susac syndrome. The CDR3 runs 17 residues. V was clipped by 3 bases and J by 2 bases; unmatched bases: 12. Random hexamers primed reverse transcription of about 0.45 to 1 ug RNA. From the immunoSEQ multiplex PCR reads, TCRdb called clonotypes with MiXCR, one entry per CDR3 protein. The sample records around 140,000 distinct CDR3 sequences, approximately 95% being singletons. The sequencing input was CD4+ T cells from PBMCs. The rearrangement uses TRBV12-3 or TRBV12-4 and TRBJ2-5; 7 bases line up with TRBD2. This receptor was identified in a human donor with Susac syndrome. The CDR3 DNA follows: TGTGCCAGCAGTTTGAGTAGGTGGGGGGGAGGACAAGAGACCCAGTACTTC. As protein: CASSLSRWGGGQETQYF.